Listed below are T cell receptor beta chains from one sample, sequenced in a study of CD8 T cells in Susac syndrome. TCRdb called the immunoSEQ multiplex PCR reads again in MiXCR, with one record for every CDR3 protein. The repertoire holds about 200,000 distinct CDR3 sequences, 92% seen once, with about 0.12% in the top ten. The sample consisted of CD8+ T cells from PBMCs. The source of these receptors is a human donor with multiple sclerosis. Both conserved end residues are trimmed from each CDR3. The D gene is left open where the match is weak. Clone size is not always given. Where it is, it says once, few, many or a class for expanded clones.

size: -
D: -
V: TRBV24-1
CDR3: ATAGIDTDTQY

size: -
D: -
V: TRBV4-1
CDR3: ASSQASGDYGYT

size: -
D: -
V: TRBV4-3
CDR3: ATQDRSGELF

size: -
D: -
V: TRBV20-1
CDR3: SASHEGGEAF

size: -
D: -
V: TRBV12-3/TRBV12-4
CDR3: ASSPEGGGEQF

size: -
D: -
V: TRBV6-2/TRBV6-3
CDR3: ASKNTEAF

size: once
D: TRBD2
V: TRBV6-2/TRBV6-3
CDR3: ASSYSGGLDEQF

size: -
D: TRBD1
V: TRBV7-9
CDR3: ASSFLPGQGLNIQY

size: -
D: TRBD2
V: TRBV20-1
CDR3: SASLISGRDPYEQY

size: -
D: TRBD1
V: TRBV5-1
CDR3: ASTKTGGYDGYT

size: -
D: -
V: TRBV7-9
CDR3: ASSLGLWSYT

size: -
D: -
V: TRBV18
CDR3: ASSPFEGTEAF

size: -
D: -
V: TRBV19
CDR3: ASSISLGTEAF

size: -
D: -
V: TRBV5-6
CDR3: ASSLGPSGYT

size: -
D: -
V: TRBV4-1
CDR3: ASSQVQGGGLPQH

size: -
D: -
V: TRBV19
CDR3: ASSMAVTTYEQY

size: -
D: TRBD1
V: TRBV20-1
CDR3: SARDPDRGHHEQY

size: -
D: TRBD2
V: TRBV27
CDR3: ASSPIAGGYYNEQF

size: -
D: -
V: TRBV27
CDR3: ASSLWYDPSSPLH

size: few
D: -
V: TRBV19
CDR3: ASSPPWGYEQY

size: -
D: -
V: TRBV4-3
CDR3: ASSQGGGSQETQY

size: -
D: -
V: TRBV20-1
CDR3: SARNLGEDY

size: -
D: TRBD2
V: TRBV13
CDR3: ASSLGLAGGNEQY

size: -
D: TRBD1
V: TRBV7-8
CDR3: AGSGHLTGENTEAF

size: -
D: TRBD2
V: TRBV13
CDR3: ASSFGHSGRAIDEQF

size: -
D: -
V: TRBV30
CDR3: AWSVGLLLAKNIQY

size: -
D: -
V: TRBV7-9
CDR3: ASSSTGLAYEQY

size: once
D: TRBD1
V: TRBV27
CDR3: ASSFRQGIGELF

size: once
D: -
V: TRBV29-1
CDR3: SVEDAAPTLEQETQY

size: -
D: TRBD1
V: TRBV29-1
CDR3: SGRTGIQETQY

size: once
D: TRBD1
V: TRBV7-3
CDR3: ASSLFTGVGEKLF

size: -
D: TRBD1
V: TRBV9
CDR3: ASSALTGEEQY

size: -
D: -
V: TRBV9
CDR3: ASSPDGEGLDEQY

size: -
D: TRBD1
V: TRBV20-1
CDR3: SAVLGTASGIVSNQPQH

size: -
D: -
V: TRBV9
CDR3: ASSAPGDTGELF

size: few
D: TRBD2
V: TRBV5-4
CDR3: ASSLEAGGGDEQF

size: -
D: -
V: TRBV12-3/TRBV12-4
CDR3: ASIPGGAYPSGANVLT

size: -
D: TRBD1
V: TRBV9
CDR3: ASSVGTAISMNTEAF

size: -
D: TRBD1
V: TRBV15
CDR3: ATSGNRDRGDNEQF

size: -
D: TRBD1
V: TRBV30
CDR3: AWSVGDRVPTDIQY

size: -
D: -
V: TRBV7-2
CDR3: ASSLLVDYNEQF

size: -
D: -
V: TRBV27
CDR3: ASSLDTSSYNEQF

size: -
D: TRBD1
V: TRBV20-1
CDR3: SARTGTAYEQY

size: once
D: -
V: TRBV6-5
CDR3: ASGPLGGTNYGYT

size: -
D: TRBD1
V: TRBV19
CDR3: ASSPLTGKDEQY

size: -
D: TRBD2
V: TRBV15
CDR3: ATSREGLAGGPKNIQY

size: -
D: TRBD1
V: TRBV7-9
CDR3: ASSPTGVAQPQH

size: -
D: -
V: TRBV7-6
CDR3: ASSLDLGNTEAF

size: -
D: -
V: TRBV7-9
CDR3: ASRSGGELF

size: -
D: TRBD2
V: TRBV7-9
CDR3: ASSPRTSGRPPDTQY

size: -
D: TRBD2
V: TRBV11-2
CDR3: ASSSGSGATGANVLT

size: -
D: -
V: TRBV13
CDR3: ASSLTRSDGYT